These 13 T cell receptor beta chains were all obtained from the same sample, sequenced in a study of identical twins. TCRdb reprocessed the 5' RACE reads via MiXCR and lists one record per CDR3 protein. In the table there are about 810,000 distinct CDR3 sequences, roughly 12% of which are singletons. The sample was also linked to a second study, of yellow fever vaccine responses in identical twins.

Sequenced: PBMCs. The source of these receptors is a woman aged 18-29 years in good health.

V usage is TRBV20-1 and J usage is TRBJ2-5; the D gene is possibly TRBD2 (5 bases). This CDR3 contains 14 residues. The germline V and J ends were trimmed by 5 bases and 1 base, with 14 bases remaining between them. CDR1 is DFQATT and CDR2 is SNEGSKA in the germline V gene (reference sequence). DNA for the CDR3: TGCAGTGCTCGCCCCTTAGCGTCCCAAGAGACCCAGTACTTC. This gives the protein CSARPLASQETQYF.

In its sample, this clonotype was seen a few times. The genes are TRBV7-9 and TRBJ2-2, with 7 bases lining up with TRBD2. Germline assignment: CDR1 SEHNR and CDR2 FQNEAQ (reference sequence). This CDR3 has 13 amino acids. V dropped 7 bases and J dropped 6; count of bases not matched to a gene: 5. The CDR3 here is CASTPSGAGELFF. The CDR3 DNA reads TGTGCCAGCACCCCGAGCGGGGCCGGGGAGCTGTTTTTT.

This clonotype was detected only a few times. This chain connects TRBV28 to TRBJ1-2, with a possible D match to TRBD1 (5 bases). This CDR3 has 13 residues. V was trimmed by 7 bases and J by 6 bases, leaving 15 bases between them. Germline lookup yields CDR1 MDHEN and CDR2 SYDVKM. The CDR3 DNA is TGTGCCAGCAAAGTACAGGTCCGGGATGGCTACACCTTC. Translation gives CASKVQVRDGYTF.

This clonotype was seen a few times. The chain uses TRBV5-1 and TRBJ2-5; the match to TRBD2 covers 8 bases. This CDR3 comprises 15 residues. The germline V gene has CDR1 SGHRS and CDR2 YFSETQ. V trimming: 0 bases; J trimming: 5 bases; junction bases outside the gene matches: 6. CDR3 in DNA: TGCGCCAGCAGCTTGGAGCGGACTAGCTGGGAGACCCAGTACTTC. It specifies CASSLERTSWETQYF.

There are a few counts of this clonotype. The chain joins TRBV5-5 to TRBJ2-2; D not certain. CDR1 is SGHKS and CDR2 is YYEKEE in the germline V gene (reference sequence). Trimming shortened V by 0 bases and J by 4 bases, and 10 bases separated the two germline ends. This CDR3 contains 15 residues. CDR3 region: CASSLAPGSTGELFF. The CDR3 DNA is TGTGCCAGCAGCTTGGCTCCGGGTTCCACCGGGGAGCTGTTTTTT.

The chain couples TRBV20-1 to TRBJ1-1; 7 bases are a match to TRBD1. Germline V gives CDR1 DFQATT, CDR2 SNEGSKA (reference sequence). V lost 2 bases, J lost 1 base, and 7 bases stayed unmatched. This CDR3 spans 15 amino acids. The CDR3 sequence: CSARRTGGGNTEAFF. The CDR3 nucleotides are TGCAGTGCTAGAAGGACAGGCGGGGGGAACACTGAAGCTTTCTTT.

A few counts support this clonotype. The V gene is TRBV9, the J gene TRBJ2-2, with no clear D. Germline CDR1 is SGDLS and CDR2 is YYNGEE. This CDR3 region has 12 residues. Trimming took off 0 bases at V and 6 bases at J, with 3 bases between the two ends. CDR3: CASSVDSGELFF. CDR3 coding DNA: TGTGCCAGCAGCGTAGATTCCGGGGAGCTGTTTTTT.

This clonotype occurred many times. The chain links TRBV29-1 to TRBJ2-7; D not resolved. V gave up 2 bases and J gave up 4 bases, with 15 bases separating them. CDR1 and CDR2 from the germline V gene are SQVTM and ANQGSEA. CDR3 size: 14 residues. The CDR3 reads CSVELRGFSYEQYF. The DNA for the CDR3 is TGCAGCGTTGAACTACGAGGCTTCTCATACGAGCAGTACTTC.

This clonotype has more than one count but fewer than ten. The CDR3 loop is CASSPGQGTFNEKLFF. CDR3 nucleotides: TGTGCCAGCAGCCCTGGACAGGGAACTTTTAATGAAAAACTGTTTTTT. This chain connects TRBV7-9 to TRBJ1-4, with 8 bases lining up with TRBD1. CDR1 SEHNR and CDR2 FQNEAQ come from the germline V gene (reference sequence). The V segment lost 5 bases and the J segment 4 bases; nucleotides outside the gene matches: 9. CDR3 size: 16 residues. The full variable domain, in which reference TRBV7-9 and TRBJ1-4 provide the parts outside the CDR3, is DTGVSQNPRHKITKRGQNVTFRCDPISEHNRLYWYRQTLGQGPEFLTYFQNEAQLEKSRLLSDRFSAERPKGSFSTLEIQRTEQGDSAMYLCASSPGQGTFNEKLFFGSGTQLSVL.

This chain connects TRBV3-1 to TRBJ2-1; D possibly corresponds to TRBD2 (6 bases). The CDR3 sequence is 14 residues long. Looked up from germline, CDR1 is LGHDT and CDR2 is YNNKEL (reference sequence). Between the trimmed V and J ends, which lost 1 base and 8 bases, there was a span of 12 bases. The CDR3: CASSQGAASDEQFF. In DNA, the CDR3 is TGTGCCAGCAGCCAAGGAGCTGCTAGCGATGAGCAGTTCTTC.

This clonotype turned up a few times. The rearrangement joins TRBV4-1 to TRBJ1-1; D unresolved. CDR3 size: 11 residues. The ends were cut back, 0 bases at V and 11 bases at J, with 7 bases in the middle. Germline V CDR1 and CDR2: MGHRA, YSYEKL. The CDR3, as DNA: TGCGCCAGCAGCCAAGACAGGCTGGCTTTCTTT. This translates into CASSQDRLAFF.

This clonotype was recorded at least ten times. V gene TRBV3-1 combines with J gene TRBJ2-2; 8 bases are a match to TRBD2. Trimming took 4 bases from V and 2 from J; bases not matched to a gene: 3. Germline loops: CDR1 LGHDT, CDR2 YNNKEL (reference sequence). The CDR3 runs to 15 residues. CDR3 loop: CASSRTSLNTGELFF. The CDR3 region has the DNA TGTGCCAGCAGCCGGACTAGCCTAAACACCGGGGAGCTGTTTTTT.

This clonotype appeared a few times. Here the CDR3 reads CASSFGRTSGANVLTF. In DNA form, the CDR3 reads TGTGCCAGCAGTTTCGGGAGGACCTCTGGGGCCAACGTCCTGACTTTC. The chain combines TRBV27 with TRBJ2-6, with TRBD2 matching over 7 bases. This CDR3 spans 16 amino acids. Trimming took 3 bases from V and 0 from J; bases not matched to a gene: 2. Germline CDR1 is MNHEY and CDR2 is SMNVEV (reference sequence). Complete variable domain (other parts from reference TRBV27 and TRBJ2-6): EAQVTQNPRYLITVTGKKLTVTCSQNMNHEYMSWYRQDPGLGLRQIYYSMNVEVTDKGDVPEGYKVSRKEKRNFPLILESPSPNQTSLYFCASSFGRTSGANVLTFGAGSRLTVL.